The present T cell receptor (beta chain) was sequenced within a study of identical twins. TCRdb itself ran the 5' RACE reads through MiXCR, one entry per CDR3 protein. This repertoire shows 1,800,000 or so distinct CDR3 sequences, around a third found once; its top ten account for over 0.25%. This clonotype was detected once. Antigen unknown. Findings and caveats of the study: Fewer insertions were carried by abundant cord blood beta clonotypes, but none was seen in memory repertoires.

Per the germline V gene, CDR1 is MNHEY and CDR2 is SVGAGI. V lost 5 bases and J 2 bases, leaving 22 bases between the germline ends. The CDR3 length is 18 residues. The sequenced sample was cord blood. The chain has TRBV6-5 and TRBJ2-4; possible D gene TRBD2, 5 bases. The clonotype comes from a newborn girl in good health. In nucleotides, the CDR3 is TGTGCCAGCAGTAACCCCTGGCGCCGTCGGGGAACCAAAAACATTCAGTACTTC. Its protein product is CASSNPWRRRGTKNIQYF.